This section outlines one TCR beta chain sequence together with its context. The data were taken from a study of blood T cell repertoires in COVID-19. About the study: From the United States, Italy and Spain came samples of acute and convalescent COVID-19.

The protocol was immunoSEQ multiplex PCR, while the TCRdb copy is restricted to in-frame clones and leaves out a portion. The sample consists of under 500,000 clones, roughly 85% of them appearing once. Germline V gene sequence: CDR1 MNHEY, CDR2 SMNVEV (reference sequence). J gave up 0 bases and V 2 bases, and 8 bases lay outside the gene matches. The CDR3 has 17 amino acids. This clonotype was obtained from a woman aged 18-29 years with acute COVID-19. Sequencing was carried out using PBMCs or T cells enriched from blood (not recorded which). The chain couples TRBV27 to TRBJ2-5, with 8 bases fitting TRBD1. The CDR3 DNA reads TGTGCCAGCAGTTTACAGGGGGCAGGACGACACCAAGAGACCCAGTACTTC. Translated: CASSLQGAGRHQETQYF.